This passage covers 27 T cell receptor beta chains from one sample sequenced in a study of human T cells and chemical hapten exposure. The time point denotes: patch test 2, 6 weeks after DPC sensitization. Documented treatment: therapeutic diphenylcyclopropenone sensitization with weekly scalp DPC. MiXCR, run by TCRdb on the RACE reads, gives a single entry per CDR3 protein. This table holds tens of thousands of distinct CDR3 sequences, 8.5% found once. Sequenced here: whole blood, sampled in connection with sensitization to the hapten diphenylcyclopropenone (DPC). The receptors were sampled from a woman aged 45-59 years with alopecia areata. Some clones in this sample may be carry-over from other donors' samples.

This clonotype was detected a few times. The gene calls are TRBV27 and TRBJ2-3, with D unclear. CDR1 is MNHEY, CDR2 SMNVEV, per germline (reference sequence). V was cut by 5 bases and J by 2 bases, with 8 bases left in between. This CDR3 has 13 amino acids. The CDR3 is CASSPVYTDTQYF. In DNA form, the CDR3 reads TGTGCCAGCAGTCCCGTCTACACAGATACGCAGTATTTT.

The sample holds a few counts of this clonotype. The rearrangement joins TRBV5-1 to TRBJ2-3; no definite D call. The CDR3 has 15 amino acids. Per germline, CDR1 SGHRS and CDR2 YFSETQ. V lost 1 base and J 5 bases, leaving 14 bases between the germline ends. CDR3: CASSLIQPGRDTQYF. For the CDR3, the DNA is TGCGCCAGCAGCTTGATTCAGCCAGGCAGAGATACGCAGTATTTT. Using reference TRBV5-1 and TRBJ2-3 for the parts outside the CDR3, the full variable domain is KAGVTQTPRYLIKTRGQQVTLSCSPISGHRSVSWYQQTPGQGLQFLFEYFSETQRNKGNFPGRFSGRQFSNSRSEMNVSTLELGDSALYLCASSLIQPGRDTQYFGPGTRLTVL.

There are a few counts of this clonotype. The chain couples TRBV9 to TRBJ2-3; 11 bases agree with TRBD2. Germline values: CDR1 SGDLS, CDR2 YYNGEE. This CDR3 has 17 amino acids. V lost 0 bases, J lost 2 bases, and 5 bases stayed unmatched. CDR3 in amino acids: CASSVVSGGAPTDTQYF. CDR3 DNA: TGTGCCAGCAGCGTAGTTAGCGGGGGGGCACCCACAGATACGCAGTATTTT.

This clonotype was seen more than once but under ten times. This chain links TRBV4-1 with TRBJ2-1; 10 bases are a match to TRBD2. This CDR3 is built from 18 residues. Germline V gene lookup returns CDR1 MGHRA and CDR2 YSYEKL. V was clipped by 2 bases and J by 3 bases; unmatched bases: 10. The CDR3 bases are TGCGCCAGCAGCCAATACCCGGTAGGACTAGCGGTCTACAATGAGCAGTTCTTC. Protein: CASSQYPVGLAVYNEQFF.

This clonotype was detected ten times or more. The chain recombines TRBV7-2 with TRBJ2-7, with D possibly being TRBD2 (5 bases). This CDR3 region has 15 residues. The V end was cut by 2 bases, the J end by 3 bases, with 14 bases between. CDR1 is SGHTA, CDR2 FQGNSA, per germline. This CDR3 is CASSLKPGEGYEQYF. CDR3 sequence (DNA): TGTGCCAGCAGCTTAAAACCCGGAGAGGGCTACGAGCAGTACTTC. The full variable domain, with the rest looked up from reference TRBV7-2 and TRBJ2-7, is GAGVSQSPSNKVTEKGKDVELRCDPISGHTALYWYRQSLGQGLEFLIYFQGNSAPDKSGLPSDRFSAERTGGSVSTLTIQRTQQEDSAVYLCASSLKPGEGYEQYFGPGTRLTVT.

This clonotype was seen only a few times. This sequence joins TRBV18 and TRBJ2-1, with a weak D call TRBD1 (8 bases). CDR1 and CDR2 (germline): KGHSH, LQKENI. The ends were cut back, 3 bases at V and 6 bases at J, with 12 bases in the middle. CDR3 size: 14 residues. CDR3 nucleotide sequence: TGTGCCAGCTCACCCAACAGGGGGGGCAATGAGCAGTTCTTC. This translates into CASSPNRGGNEQFF. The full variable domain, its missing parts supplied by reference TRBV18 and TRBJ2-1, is NAGVMQNPRHLVRRRGQEARLRCSPMKGHSHVYWYRQLPEEGLKFMVYLQKENIIDESGMPKERFSAEFPKEGPSILRIQQVVRGDSAAYFCASSPNRGGNEQFFGPGTRLTVL.

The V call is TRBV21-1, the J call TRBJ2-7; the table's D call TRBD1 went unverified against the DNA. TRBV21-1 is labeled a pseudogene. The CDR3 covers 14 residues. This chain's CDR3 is CASSNRVTGYEQYF. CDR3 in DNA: TGTGCCAGCAGCAACAGGGTTACCGGATACGAGCAGTACTTC.

CDR3 in amino acids: CASSLAGTGEAFF. CDR3 bases: TGTGCCAGCAGCTTGGCCGGGACAGGGGAAGCTTTCTTT. The rearrangement joins TRBV5-5 to TRBJ1-1; TRBD1 aligns across 9 bases. The V segment lost 0 bases and the J segment 8 bases; nucleotides outside the gene matches: 2. The CDR3 covers 13 residues. The V gene's germline CDR1 is SGHKS and CDR2 YYEKEE (reference sequence).

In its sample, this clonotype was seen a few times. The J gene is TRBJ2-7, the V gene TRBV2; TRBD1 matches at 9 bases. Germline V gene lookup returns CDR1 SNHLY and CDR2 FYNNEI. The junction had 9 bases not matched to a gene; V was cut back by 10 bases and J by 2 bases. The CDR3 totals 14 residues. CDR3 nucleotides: TGTGCCACCCGATTGGGGGACAGGGCCTACGAGCAGTACTTC. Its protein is CATRLGDRAYEQYF.

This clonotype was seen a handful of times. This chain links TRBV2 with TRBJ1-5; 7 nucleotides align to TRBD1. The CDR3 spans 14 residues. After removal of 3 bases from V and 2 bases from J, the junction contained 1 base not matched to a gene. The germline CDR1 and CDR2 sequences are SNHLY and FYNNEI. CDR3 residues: CASSEGTGNQPQHF. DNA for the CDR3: TGTGCCAGCAGTGAGGGGACAGGCAATCAGCCCCAGCATTTT.

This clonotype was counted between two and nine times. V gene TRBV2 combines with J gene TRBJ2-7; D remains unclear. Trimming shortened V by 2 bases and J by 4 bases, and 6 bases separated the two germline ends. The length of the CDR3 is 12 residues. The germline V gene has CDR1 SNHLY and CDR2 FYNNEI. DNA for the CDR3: TGTGCCAGCAGTGAAAGCCGGTACGAGCAGTACTTC. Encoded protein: CASSESRYEQYF.

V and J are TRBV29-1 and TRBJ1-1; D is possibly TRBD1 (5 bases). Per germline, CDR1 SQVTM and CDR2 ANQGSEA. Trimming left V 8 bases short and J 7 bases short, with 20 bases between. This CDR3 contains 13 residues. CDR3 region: CSTDSGTGFEAFF. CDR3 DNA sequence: TGCAGCACTGACTCCGGGACCGGGTTTGAAGCTTTCTTT.

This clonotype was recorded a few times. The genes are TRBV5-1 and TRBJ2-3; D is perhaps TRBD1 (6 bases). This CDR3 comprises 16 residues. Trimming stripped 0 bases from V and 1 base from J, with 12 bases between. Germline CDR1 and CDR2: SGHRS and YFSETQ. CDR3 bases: TGCGCCAGCAGCTTGGCAGGGGTCCTCCGCACAGATACGCAGTATTTT. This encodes CASSLAGVLRTDTQYF.

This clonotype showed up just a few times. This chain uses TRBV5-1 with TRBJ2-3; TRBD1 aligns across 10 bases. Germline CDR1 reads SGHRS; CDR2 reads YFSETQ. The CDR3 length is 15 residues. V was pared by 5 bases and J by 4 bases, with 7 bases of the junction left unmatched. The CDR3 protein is CASRRGQGWPDTQYF. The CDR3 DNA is TGCGCCAGCAGACGGGGACAGGGGTGGCCAGATACGCAGTATTTT.

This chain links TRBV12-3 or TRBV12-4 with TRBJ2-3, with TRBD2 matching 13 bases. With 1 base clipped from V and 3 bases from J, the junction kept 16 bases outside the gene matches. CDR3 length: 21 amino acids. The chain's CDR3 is CASSLVRKGARTSGRTDTQYF. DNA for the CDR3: TGTGCCAGCAGTTTAGTCCGTAAGGGGGCGAGGACTAGCGGGAGAACAGATACGCAGTATTTT.

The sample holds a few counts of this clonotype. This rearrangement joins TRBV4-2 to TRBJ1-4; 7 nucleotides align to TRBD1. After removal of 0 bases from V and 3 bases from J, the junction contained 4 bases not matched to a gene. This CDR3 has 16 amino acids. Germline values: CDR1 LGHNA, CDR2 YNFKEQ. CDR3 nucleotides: TGTGCCAGCAGCCAAGAACCGACAGGGTCTAATGAAAAACTGTTTTTT. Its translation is CASSQEPTGSNEKLFF.

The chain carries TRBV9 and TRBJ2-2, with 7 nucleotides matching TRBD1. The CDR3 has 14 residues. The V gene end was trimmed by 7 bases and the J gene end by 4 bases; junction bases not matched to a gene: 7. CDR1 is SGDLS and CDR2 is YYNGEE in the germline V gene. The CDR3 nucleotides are TGTGCCAGCCACTCCCGGGACAGCACCGGGGAGCTGTTTTTT. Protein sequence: CASHSRDSTGELFF.

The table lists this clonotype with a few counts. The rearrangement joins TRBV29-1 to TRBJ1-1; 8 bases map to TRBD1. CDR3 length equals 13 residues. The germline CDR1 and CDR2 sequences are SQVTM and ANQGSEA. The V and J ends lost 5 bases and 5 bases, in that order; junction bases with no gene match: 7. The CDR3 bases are TGCAGCGTTAGGGCCCAGGGGGCTACTGAAGCTTTCTTT. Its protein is CSVRAQGATEAFF.

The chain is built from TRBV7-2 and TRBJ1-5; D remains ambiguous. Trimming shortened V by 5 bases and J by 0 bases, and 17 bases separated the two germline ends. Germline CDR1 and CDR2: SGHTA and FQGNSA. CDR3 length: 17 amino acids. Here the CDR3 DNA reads TGTGCCAGCAGCGCTGCGGTAATGAAGCATAGCAATCAGCCCCAGCATTTT. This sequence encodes CASSAAVMKHSNQPQHF.

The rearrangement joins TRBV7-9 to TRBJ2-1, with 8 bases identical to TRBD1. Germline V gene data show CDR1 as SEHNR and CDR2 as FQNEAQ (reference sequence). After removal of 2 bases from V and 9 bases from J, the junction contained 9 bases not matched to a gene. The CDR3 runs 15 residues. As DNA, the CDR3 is TGTGCCAGCAGCTTACAGGGGGCGAGAGGCGGTGAGCAGTTCTTC. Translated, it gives CASSLQGARGGEQFF. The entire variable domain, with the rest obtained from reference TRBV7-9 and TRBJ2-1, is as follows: DTGVSQNPRHKITKRGQNVTFRCDPISEHNRLYWYRQTLGQGPEFLTYFQNEAQLEKSRLLSDRFSAERPKGSFSTLEIQRTEQGDSAMYLCASSLQGARGGEQFFGPGTRLTVL.

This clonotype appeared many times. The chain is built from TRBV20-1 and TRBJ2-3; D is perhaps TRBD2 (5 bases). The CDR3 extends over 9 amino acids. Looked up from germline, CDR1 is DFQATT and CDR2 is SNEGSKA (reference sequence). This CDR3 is CRVAHTQYF. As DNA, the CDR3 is TGCAGGGTAGCGCATACGCAGTATTTT.

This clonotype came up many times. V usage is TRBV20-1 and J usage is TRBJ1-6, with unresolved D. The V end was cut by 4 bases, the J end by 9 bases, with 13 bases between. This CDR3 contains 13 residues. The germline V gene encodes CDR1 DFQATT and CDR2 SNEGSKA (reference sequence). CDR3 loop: CSATPGPTSPLHF. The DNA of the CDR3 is TGCAGTGCTACCCCCGGACCGACTTCACCCCTCCACTTT.

CDR3 bases: TGTGCCAGCTCACCCGTAGGGGCCTTTGAGCAGTACTTC. Residues: CASSPVGAFEQYF. J is TRBJ2-7 and V is TRBV18; D might be TRBD1 (5 bases). Trimming removed 3 bases from V and 7 bases from J, with 13 bases in between. This CDR3 contains 13 residues. The germline V gene has CDR1 KGHSH and CDR2 LQKENI.

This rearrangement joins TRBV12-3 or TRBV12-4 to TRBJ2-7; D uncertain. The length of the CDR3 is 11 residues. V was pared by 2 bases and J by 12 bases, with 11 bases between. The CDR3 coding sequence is TGTGCCAGCAGTTTATCCCTGATCACGTACTTC. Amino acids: CASSLSLITYF.

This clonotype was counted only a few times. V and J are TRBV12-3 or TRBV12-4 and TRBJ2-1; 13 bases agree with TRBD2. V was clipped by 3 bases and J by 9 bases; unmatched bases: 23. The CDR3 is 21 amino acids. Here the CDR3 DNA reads TGTGCCAGCAGTTTTCCTCGGACTAGCGGGGGTCCGCGACGAATATTGACTGAGCAGTTCTTC. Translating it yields CASSFPRTSGGPRRILTEQFF.

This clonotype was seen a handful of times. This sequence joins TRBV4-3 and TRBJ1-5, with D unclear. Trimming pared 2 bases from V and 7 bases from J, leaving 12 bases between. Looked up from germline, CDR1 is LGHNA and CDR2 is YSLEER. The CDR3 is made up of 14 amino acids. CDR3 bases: TGCGCCAGCAGCCAATTGAGGGTTGCCCAGCCCCAGCATTTT. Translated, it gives CASSQLRVAQPQHF.

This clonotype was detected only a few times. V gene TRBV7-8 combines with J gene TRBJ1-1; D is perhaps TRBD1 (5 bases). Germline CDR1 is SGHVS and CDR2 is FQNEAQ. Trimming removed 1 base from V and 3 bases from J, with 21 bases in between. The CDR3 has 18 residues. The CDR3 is CASSLVNPLWGRDTEAFF. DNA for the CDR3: TGTGCCAGCAGCTTAGTTAATCCACTCTGGGGCAGGGACACTGAAGCTTTCTTT.